This TCR beta chain was sequenced for a study of PD-1 blockade in classical Hodgkin lymphoma. The sample holds one count of this clone. The germline V and J ends were trimmed by 6 bases and 0 bases, with 12 bases remaining between them. The CDR3 runs to 14 residues. Per the germline V gene, CDR1 is MNHNY and CDR2 is SVGAGI (reference sequence). Relapses following autologous stem cell transplantation were seen in all patients, with brentuximab vedotin exposure varying. Assay: immunoSEQ multiplex PCR; the TCRdb copy retains only in-frame clones and omits some. The sample includes about 28,000 clones, around four fifths seen only once; the top ten take about a fifth.

Sample: peripheral blood mononuclear cells (PBMCs), taken before the second cycle of nivolumab. The chain combines TRBV6-6 with TRBJ2-7, with no clear D. This TCR came from a human donor with classical Hodgkin lymphoma. CDR3 residues: CASSFGFSSYEQYF. The CDR3, as DNA: TGTGCCAGCAGCTTCGGCTTCTCCTCCTACGAGCAGTACTTC.